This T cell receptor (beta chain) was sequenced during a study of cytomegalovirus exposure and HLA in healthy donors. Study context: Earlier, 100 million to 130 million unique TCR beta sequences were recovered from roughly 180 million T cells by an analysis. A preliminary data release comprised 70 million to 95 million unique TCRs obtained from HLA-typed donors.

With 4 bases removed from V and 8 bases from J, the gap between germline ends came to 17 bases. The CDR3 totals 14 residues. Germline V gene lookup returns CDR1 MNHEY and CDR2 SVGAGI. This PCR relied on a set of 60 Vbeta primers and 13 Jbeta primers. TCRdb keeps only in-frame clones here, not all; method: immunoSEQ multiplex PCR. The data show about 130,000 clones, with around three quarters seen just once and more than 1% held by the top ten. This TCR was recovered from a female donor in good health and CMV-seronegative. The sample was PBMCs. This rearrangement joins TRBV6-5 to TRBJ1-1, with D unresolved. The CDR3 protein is CASSSFRRTQEAFF. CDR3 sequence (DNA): TGTGCCAGCAGTTCTTTTCGGAGGACCCAGGAAGCTTTCTTT.